This TCR beta chain appears in the sequencing data of a study of blood T cell repertoires in COVID-19. The CDR3 is 15 amino acids. Germline values: CDR1 SGHRS, CDR2 YFSETQ. Unmatched junction bases numbered 8, after V lost 5 bases and J lost 7 bases. Participant-given clinical history determined each cohort assignment. Profiling relied on immunoSEQ multiplex PCR, and the TCRdb table lists in-frame clones only, not all of them. The sample includes fewer than 200,000 clones, 83% seen only once; the top ten take 4.4%. The V call is TRBV5-1, the J call TRBJ2-1, with 11 nucleotides matching TRBD2. Sequencing was performed on PBMCs or T cells enriched from blood (not recorded which). The clonotype comes from a woman in her fifties or sixties who had recovered from COVID-19. In DNA form, the CDR3 reads TGCGCCAGCAGAACTAGCGGGGGCGGTTCAAATGAGCAGTTCTTC. Protein sequence: CASRTSGGGSNEQFF.